This is a list of T cell receptor beta chains from one sample in a study of T-cell memory formation after mild COVID-19. From the 5' RACE reads, TCRdb called clonotypes with MiXCR, one entry per CDR3 protein. The data contain about 430,000 distinct CDR3 sequences, roughly 18% of them seen just once; the ten biggest clones take up about 22%. The specimen sequenced was PBMCs or a T cell subset sorted from them (not recorded which). All receptors derive from a man between 18 and 29 years old who had mild COVID-19 (a few samples of this study predate the infection). Cell type and time point are not known. Both conserved end residues are part of each CDR3. Each record gives: CDR3 protein, CDR3 DNA, D gene, J gene, V gene, clone size. The D gene is left open where the match is weak. Not every row has a clone size; where given, it reads once, few, many or a size class.

CASSEQGSGNTIYF	TGTGCCAGCAGTGAACAGGGGTCAGGAAACACCATATATTTT	TRBD1	TRBJ1-3	TRBV5-6	.
CASSLGTSTYEQYF	TGTGCCAGCAGTTTAGGGACCAGCACCTACGAGCAGTACTTC	.	TRBJ2-7	TRBV12-3/TRBV12-4	few
CARCRGNGTDTQYF	TGCGCCAGATGTCGGGGGAACGGCACAGATACGCAGTATTTT	.	TRBJ2-3	TRBV5-1	few
CSAPGTGNTEAFF	TGCAGTGCACCCGGGACAGGGAACACTGAAGCTTTCTTT	TRBD1	TRBJ1-1	TRBV20-1	few
CASSQRPGQFIDTQYF	TGTGCCAGCAGCCAGAGACCGGGACAGTTCATAGATACGCAGTATTTT	TRBD1	TRBJ2-3	TRBV4-2	many
CASSLPGGYTDTQYF	TGTGCCAGCAGCTTGCCGGGGGGATACACAGATACGCAGTATTTT	TRBD2	TRBJ2-3	TRBV5-4	.
CASSWGSSRSPLHF	TGTGCCAGCAGTTGGGGCAGTTCAAGGTCACCCCTCCACTTT	.	TRBJ1-6	TRBV28	.
CASSQGSGAHSPLHF	TGTGCCAGCAGCCAAGGTTCAGGGGCTCATTCACCCCTCCACTTT	.	TRBJ1-6	TRBV3-1	few
CASSQDLPSPYEQYF	TGCGCCAGCAGCCAAGATCTCCCGAGCCCCTACGAGCAGTACTTC	.	TRBJ2-7	TRBV4-1	few
CASSVDPPGHGGRTEAFF	TGTGCCAGCAGCGTAGACCCCCCGGGCCACGGAGGGAGGACTGAAGCTTTCTTT	.	TRBJ1-1	TRBV9	few
CASSPSSFRTDTQYF	TGCGCCAGCAGCCCTTCCAGTTTCCGCACAGATACGCAGTATTTT	.	TRBJ2-3	TRBV4-3	.
CASSLETGSGQETQYF	TGTGCCAGCAGCTTAGAGACAGGGAGTGGGCAAGAGACCCAGTACTTC	TRBD1	TRBJ2-5	TRBV7-9	.
CASSFSPGRGNGETQYF	TGTGCCAGCAGTTTTTCCCCCGGCCGGGGGAATGGGGAGACCCAGTACTTC	.	TRBJ2-5	TRBV12-3/TRBV12-4	.
CASSLQGTGTEAFF	TGCGCCAGCAGCTTGCAAGGGACAGGTACTGAAGCTTTCTTT	TRBD1	TRBJ1-1	TRBV5-1	many
CASSVGLAGAQETQYF	TGTGCCAGCAGCGTAGGACTAGCGGGAGCCCAAGAGACCCAGTACTTC	TRBD2	TRBJ2-5	TRBV7-3	.
CASSSLQRGILGQTQYF	TGTGCCAGCAGCTCCCTCCAGCGGGGGATCCTTGGGCAGACCCAGTACTTC	TRBD2	TRBJ2-5	TRBV7-3	few
CASSLAGRRNQPQHF	TGTGCCAGCAGCTTAGCGGGCAGGAGAAATCAGCCCCAGCATTTT	.	TRBJ1-5	TRBV7-9	.
CASSGLTGKVGELFF	TGTGCCAGCAGTGGGCTAACAGGGAAGGTCGGGGAGCTGTTTTTT	.	TRBJ2-2	TRBV25-1	few
CASRGGPYNEQFF	TGTGCCAGCAGGGGGGGCCCATACAATGAGCAGTTCTTC	.	TRBJ2-1	TRBV2	.
CASSQRGRGLPAPTDTQYF	TGTGCCAGCAGCCAACGAGGGAGGGGACTACCGGCTCCCACAGATACGCAGTATTTT	TRBD2	TRBJ2-3	TRBV4-2	few
CASSQTRKVTEAFF	TGTGCCAGCTCACAGACAAGAAAGGTCACTGAAGCTTTCTTT	.	TRBJ1-1	TRBV18	.
CSASPFGTGRYEQYF	TGCAGTGCTAGCCCCTTTGGGACAGGACGCTACGAGCAGTACTTC	TRBD1	TRBJ2-7	TRBV20-1	.
CSANSGDGTDTQYF	TGCAGTGCAAATAGCGGGGATGGCACAGATACGCAGTATTTT	TRBD2	TRBJ2-3	TRBV20-1	.
CASSLAVNIAWSTDTQYF	TGCGCCAGCAGCTTGGCGGTGAACATAGCGTGGAGCACAGATACGCAGTATTTT	.	TRBJ2-3	TRBV5-1	.
CASSLAYTGGAGGNTIYF	TGTGCCAGCAGCTTAGCCTATACAGGGGGCGCAGGCGGAAACACCATATATTTT	TRBD1	TRBJ1-3	TRBV7-8	.
CASSRNRNTGELFF	TGTGCCAGCAGCAGAAACAGGAACACCGGGGAGCTGTTTTTT	.	TRBJ2-2	TRBV7-3	few
CASSPRTGEATEAFF	TGTGCCAGCTCACCACGGACAGGGGAGGCCACTGAAGCTTTCTTT	TRBD1	TRBJ1-1	TRBV18	.
CSASYGQGARETQYF	TGCAGTGCTAGTTATGGACAGGGGGCAAGAGAGACCCAGTACTTC	TRBD1	TRBJ2-5	TRBV20-1	once
CASSLAYRGSETQYF	TGTGCCAGCAGCTTAGCCTACAGGGGATCCGAGACCCAGTACTTC	TRBD1	TRBJ2-5	TRBV7-2	.
CASSTQGFGTEAFF	TGTGCCAGCAGTACCCAGGGTTTCGGCACTGAAGCTTTCTTT	.	TRBJ1-1	TRBV28	many
CASSPWVGVGELFF	TGTGCCAGCTCCCCCTGGGTTGGGGTCGGGGAGCTGTTTTTT	.	TRBJ2-2	TRBV6-5	many
CASRPDRQNTEAFF	TGTGCCAGCAGACCGGACCGACAGAACACTGAAGCTTTCTTT	.	TRBJ1-1	TRBV6-5	.
CASSPARGVDTQYF	TGTGCCAGCAGCCCCGCCCGAGGAGTTGATACGCAGTATTTT	.	TRBJ2-3	TRBV7-2	few
CSASGTRSYEQYF	TGCAGTGCTAGTGGGACTAGGTCCTACGAGCAGTACTTC	TRBD2	TRBJ2-7	TRBV20-1	few
CASRGSDMNTEAFF	TGTGCCAGCAGAGGCAGTGACATGAACACTGAAGCTTTCTTT	.	TRBJ1-1	TRBV2	.
CSARGRGTASYEQYF	TGCAGTGCTAGAGGACGGGGGACAGCCTCCTACGAGCAGTACTTC	.	TRBJ2-7	TRBV20-1	few
CASSEAGYEQYF	TGTGCCAGCAGTGAAGCGGGCTACGAGCAGTACTTC	.	TRBJ2-7	TRBV2	once
CASSWSSGLNTGELFF	TGCGCCAGCAGCTGGAGTAGCGGACTAAACACCGGGGAGCTGTTTTTT	.	TRBJ2-2	TRBV5-1	.
CASTPERGRPLHF	TGTGCCAGCACCCCGGAGAGGGGACGGCCCCTCCACTTT	.	TRBJ1-6	TRBV7-6	.
CASSQERVNEQFF	TGTGCCAGCAGCCAAGAGCGGGTTAATGAGCAGTTCTTC	.	TRBJ2-1	TRBV4-2	.
CASSIRTAEAFF	TGTGCCAGCAGCATCCGGACAGCTGAAGCTTTCTTT	.	TRBJ1-1	TRBV7-2	few
CASSEGFGGAFF	TGTGCCAGCAGCGAGGGGTTTGGGGGAGCTTTCTTT	.	TRBJ1-1	TRBV7-9	.
CASWLGGGDTEAFF	TGCGCCAGCTGGCTGGGGGGTGGTGACACTGAAGCTTTCTTT	.	TRBJ1-1	TRBV5-1	.
CASGLDLRIYEQYF	TGTGCTAGTGGTTTGGACCTACGGATCTACGAGCAGTACTTC	.	TRBJ2-7	TRBV12-5	few
CASSLRGGGFGTDTQYF	TGCGCCAGCAGCTTGCGGGGGGGAGGATTCGGCACAGATACGCAGTATTTT	TRBD2	TRBJ2-3	TRBV5-1	few
CASSLIVGYNEQFF	TGTGCCAGCAGCTTAATCGTCGGCTACAATGAGCAGTTCTTC	.	TRBJ2-1	TRBV7-3	.
CSVPHGGNYGYTF	TGCAGCGTCCCTCACGGAGGAAACTATGGCTACACCTTC	.	TRBJ1-2	TRBV29-1	few
CAIGTSEADTQYF	TGTGCCATCGGGACTAGCGAGGCAGATACGCAGTATTTT	TRBD2	TRBJ2-3	TRBV10-3	few
CASSARRAGNEKLFF	TGCGCCAGCAGCGCCCGACGTGCGGGCAATGAAAAACTGTTTTTT	.	TRBJ1-4	TRBV5-1	few
CSARPGGPQETQYF	TGCAGTGCGCGCCCAGGGGGGCCCCAAGAGACCCAGTACTTC	.	TRBJ2-5	TRBV20-1	.
CASSERLAGGPNEQFF	TGTGCCAGCAGTGAGCGACTAGCGGGGGGGCCTAATGAGCAGTTCTTC	TRBD2	TRBJ2-1	TRBV12-3/TRBV12-4	.
CASSSSGRTGNGYTF	TGCGCCAGCAGCTCCTCCGGGCGGACAGGGAATGGCTACACCTTC	TRBD1	TRBJ1-2	TRBV5-1	.
CASSLNTGNAFF	TGTGCCAGCAGCTTAAACACAGGGAATGCTTTCTTT	.	TRBJ1-1	TRBV7-9	few
CASSQAKGPAGRYFRSYNEQFF	TGTGCCAGCAGCCAAGCCAAGGGACCGGCGGGGAGGTACTTTCGCTCCTACAATGAGCAGTTCTTC	.	TRBJ2-1	TRBV14	.